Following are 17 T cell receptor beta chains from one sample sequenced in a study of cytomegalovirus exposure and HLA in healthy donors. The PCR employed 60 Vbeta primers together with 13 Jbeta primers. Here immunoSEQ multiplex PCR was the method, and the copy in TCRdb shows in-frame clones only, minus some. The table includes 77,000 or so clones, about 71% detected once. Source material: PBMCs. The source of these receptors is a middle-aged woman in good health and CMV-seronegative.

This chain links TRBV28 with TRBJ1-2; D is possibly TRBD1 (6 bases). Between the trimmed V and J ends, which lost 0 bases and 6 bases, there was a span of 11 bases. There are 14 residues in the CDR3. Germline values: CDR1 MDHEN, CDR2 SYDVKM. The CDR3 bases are TGTGCCAGCAGTTTATGGGACAGACCTAATGGCTACACCTTC. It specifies CASSLWDRPNGYTF.

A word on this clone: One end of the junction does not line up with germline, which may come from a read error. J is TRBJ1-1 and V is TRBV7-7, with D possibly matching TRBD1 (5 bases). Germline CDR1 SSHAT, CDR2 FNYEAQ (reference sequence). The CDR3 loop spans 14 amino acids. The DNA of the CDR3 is TGTGCTAGCAGTCCAATTGGGGCTGACACTGAAGCTTTCTTT. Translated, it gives CASSPIGADTEAFF. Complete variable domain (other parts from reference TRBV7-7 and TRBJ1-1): GAGVSQSPRYKVTKRGQDVTLRCDPISSHATLYWYQQALGQGPEFLTYFNYEAQPDKSGLPSDRFSAERPEGSISTLTIQRTEQRDSAMYRCASSPIGADTEAFFGQGTRLTVV.

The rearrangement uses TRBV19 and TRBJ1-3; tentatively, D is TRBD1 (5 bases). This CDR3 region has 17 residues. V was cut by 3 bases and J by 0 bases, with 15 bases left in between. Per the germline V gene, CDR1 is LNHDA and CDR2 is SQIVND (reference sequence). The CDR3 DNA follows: TGTGCCAGTAGTATTCTGACAGACCTCTCCTCTGGAAACACCATATATTTT. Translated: CASSILTDLSSGNTIYF.

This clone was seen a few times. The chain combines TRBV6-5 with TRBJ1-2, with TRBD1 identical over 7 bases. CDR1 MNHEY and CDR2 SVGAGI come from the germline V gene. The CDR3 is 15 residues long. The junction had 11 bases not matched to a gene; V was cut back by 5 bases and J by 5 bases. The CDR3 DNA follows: TGTGCCAGCAGTCGAGGACAGGACGTGGGGTATGGCTACACCTTC. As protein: CASSRGQDVGYGYTF.

The CDR3 region has the DNA TGTGCCATCAGTGAGTCGTGGGTACAGGGAGTTTTGTTTCACCAAGAGACCCAGTACTTC. Protein: CAISESWVQGVLFHQETQYF. This sequence joins TRBV10-3 and TRBJ2-5, with D possibly being TRBD1 (6 bases). CDR3 length: 20 residues. In germline, CDR1 is ENHRY, CDR2 SYGVKD. V was pared by 0 bases and J by 0 bases, with 23 bases between.

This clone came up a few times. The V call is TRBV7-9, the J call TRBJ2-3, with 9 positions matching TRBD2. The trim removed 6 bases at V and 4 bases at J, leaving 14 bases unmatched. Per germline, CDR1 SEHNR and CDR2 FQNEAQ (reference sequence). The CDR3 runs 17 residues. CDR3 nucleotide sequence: TGTGCCAGCAGGGGGTTAGCGGGGGTTGATTTGCCAGATACGCAGTATTTT. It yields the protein CASRGLAGVDLPDTQYF. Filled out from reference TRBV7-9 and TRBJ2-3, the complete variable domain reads DTGVSQNPRHKITKRGQNVTFRCDPISEHNRLYWYRQTLGQGPEFLTYFQNEAQLEKSRLLSDRFSAERPKGSFSTLEIQRTEQGDSAMYLCASRGLAGVDLPDTQYFGPGTRLTVL.

CDR3 DNA: TGTGCCAGCAGCTTGGCCGGGACAGGGAATAACTATGGCTACACCTTC. Residues: CASSLAGTGNNYGYTF. The chain is built from TRBV5-8 and TRBJ1-2, with 9 bases lining up with TRBD1. Unmatched junction bases numbered 4, after V lost 0 bases and J lost 1 base. CDR1 is SGHTS and CDR2 is YDEGEE in the germline V gene. The CDR3 runs 16 residues.

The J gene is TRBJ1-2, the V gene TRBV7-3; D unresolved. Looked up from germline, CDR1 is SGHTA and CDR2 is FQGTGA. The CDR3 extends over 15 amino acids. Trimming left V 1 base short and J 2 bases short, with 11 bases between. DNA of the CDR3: TGTGCCAGCAGCTTAAGGGCCGGAGGGAACTATGGCTACACCTTC. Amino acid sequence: CASSLRAGGNYGYTF.

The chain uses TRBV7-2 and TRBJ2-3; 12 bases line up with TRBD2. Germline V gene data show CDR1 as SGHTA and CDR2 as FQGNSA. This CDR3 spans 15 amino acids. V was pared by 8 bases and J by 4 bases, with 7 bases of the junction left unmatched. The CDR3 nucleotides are TGTGCCAGCCGGGCGACTAGCGGGAGCTCAGATACGCAGTATTTT. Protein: CASRATSGSSDTQYF.

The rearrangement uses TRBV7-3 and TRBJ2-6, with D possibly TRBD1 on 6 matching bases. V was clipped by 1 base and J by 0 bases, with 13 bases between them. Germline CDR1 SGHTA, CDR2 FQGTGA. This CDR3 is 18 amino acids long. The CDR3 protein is CASSLIGGSGSGANVLTF. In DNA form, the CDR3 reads TGTGCCAGCAGCTTAATAGGGGGTAGTGGCTCTGGGGCCAACGTCCTGACTTTC.

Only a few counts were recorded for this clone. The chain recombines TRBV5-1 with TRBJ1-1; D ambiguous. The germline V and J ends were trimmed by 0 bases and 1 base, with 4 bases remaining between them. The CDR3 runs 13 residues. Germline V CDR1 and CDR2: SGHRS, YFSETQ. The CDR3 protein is CASSLDRNTEAFF. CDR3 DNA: TGCGCCAGCAGCTTGGACAGGAACACTGAAGCTTTCTTT.

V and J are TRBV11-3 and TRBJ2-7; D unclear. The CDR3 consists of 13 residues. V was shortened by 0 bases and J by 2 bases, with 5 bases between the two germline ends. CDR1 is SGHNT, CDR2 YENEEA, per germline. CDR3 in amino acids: CASSLDTTYEQYF. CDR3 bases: TGTGCCAGCAGCTTAGATACAACCTACGAGCAGTACTTC.

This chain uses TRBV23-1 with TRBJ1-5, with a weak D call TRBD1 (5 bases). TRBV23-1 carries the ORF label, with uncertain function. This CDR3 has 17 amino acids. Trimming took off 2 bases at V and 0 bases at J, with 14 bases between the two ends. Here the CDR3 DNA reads TGCGCCAGCAGTCAAAGGGGATTTTTTAATAGCAATCAGCCCCAGCATTTT. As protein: CASSQRGFFNSNQPQHF.

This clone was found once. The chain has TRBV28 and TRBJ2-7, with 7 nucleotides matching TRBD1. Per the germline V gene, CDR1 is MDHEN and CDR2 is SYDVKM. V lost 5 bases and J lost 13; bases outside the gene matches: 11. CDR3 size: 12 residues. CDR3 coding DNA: TGTGCCAGCAGTCTCAACGACAGGGTGGTATACTTC. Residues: CASSLNDRVVYF.

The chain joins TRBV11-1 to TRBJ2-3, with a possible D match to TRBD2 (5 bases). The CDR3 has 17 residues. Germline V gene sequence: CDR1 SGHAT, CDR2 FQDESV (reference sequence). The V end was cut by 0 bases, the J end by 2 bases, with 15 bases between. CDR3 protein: CASSLAPSGGFTDTQYF. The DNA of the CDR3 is TGTGCCAGCAGCTTAGCGCCCAGCGGTGGCTTCACAGATACGCAGTATTTT.

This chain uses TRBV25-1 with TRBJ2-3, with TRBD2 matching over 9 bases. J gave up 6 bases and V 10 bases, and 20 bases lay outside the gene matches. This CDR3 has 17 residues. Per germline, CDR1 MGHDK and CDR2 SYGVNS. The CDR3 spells CATKGVKGGGAGDTQYF. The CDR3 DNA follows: TGTGCCACCAAAGGGGTCAAGGGCGGGGGGGCCGGGGATACGCAGTATTTT. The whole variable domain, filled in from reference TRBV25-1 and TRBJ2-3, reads EADIYQTPRYLVIGTGKKITLECSQTMGHDKMYWYQQDPGMELHLIHYSYGVNSTEKGDLSSESTVSRIRTEHFPLTLESARPSHTSQYLCATKGVKGGGAGDTQYFGPGTRLTVL.

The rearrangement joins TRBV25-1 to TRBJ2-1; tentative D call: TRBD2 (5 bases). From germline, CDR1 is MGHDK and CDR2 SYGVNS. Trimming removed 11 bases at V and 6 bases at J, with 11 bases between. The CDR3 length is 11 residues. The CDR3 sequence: CALKAGNEQFF. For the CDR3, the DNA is TGTGCCCTAAAGGCGGGCAATGAGCAGTTCTTC.